This T cell receptor beta chain was identified in a study of CD8 T cells in Susac syndrome. Concerning this clonotype itself: Its target is unknown.

Per the germline V gene, CDR1 is ENHRY and CDR2 is SYGVKD. V was shortened by 7 bases and J by 5 bases, with 21 bases between the two germline ends. The CDR3 sequence is 15 residues long. RNA in amounts of roughly 0.5 to 1 ug was reverse transcribed with random hexamers. TCRdb ran MiXCR on the immunoSEQ multiplex PCR reads and lists one entry per CDR3 protein. The repertoire holds a few hundred thousand distinct CDR3 sequences, with approximately 95% as singletons. The study, taken as a whole, reports: The study acknowledged a relatively small number of individuals in its TCR sequencing and HLA analysis.

The rearrangement links TRBV10-3 to TRBJ2-7; D is ambiguous. The sequenced material came from CD4+ T cells from PBMCs. This receptor was identified in a human donor with multiple sclerosis. CDR3 nucleotide sequence: TGTGCCATCATGACTCCCGGGCAGGATCTCGACGAGCAGTACTTC. Residues: CAIMTPGQDLDEQYF.